The 22 T cell receptor beta chains listed next were all sequenced from one sample in a study of blood T cell repertoires in COVID-19. Repertoires were generated with immunoSEQ multiplex PCR, while TCRdb's copy carries only in-frame clones and drops some. The sample shows about 140,000 clones, roughly 84% of them seen only once. The sample consisted of peripheral blood. These TCRs come from a man aged 30 to 45 with COVID-19, enrolled during active disease.

The chain employs TRBV6-5 and TRBJ2-7; 12 positions match TRBD2. Trimming took 4 bases from V and 3 from J; bases not matched to a gene: 7. Germline lookup yields CDR1 MNHEY and CDR2 SVGAGI. The CDR3 sequence is 16 residues long. The CDR3 DNA reads as TGTGCCAGCAGTTCCACTAGCGGGAGGCCCCGCTACGAGCAGTACTTC. Protein: CASSSTSGRPRYEQYF.

V usage is TRBV27 and J usage is TRBJ2-2; D possibly corresponds to TRBD2 (6 bases). Germline values: CDR1 MNHEY, CDR2 SMNVEV (reference sequence). This CDR3 contains 15 residues. The germline V and J ends were trimmed by 3 bases and 7 bases, with 15 bases remaining between them. The CDR3 DNA follows: TGTGCCAGCAGTTTTCTTAGCGGCCCGGGCGGGGAGCTGTTTTTT. Amino acids: CASSFLSGPGGELFF.

The chain joins TRBV29-1 to TRBJ2-5; 12 positions agree with TRBD2. V shed 5 bases, J shed 8 bases, and the junction held 9 bases outside the gene matches. The CDR3 totals 14 residues. From germline, CDR1 is SQVTM and CDR2 ANQGSEA. The CDR3 DNA sequence: TGCAGCGTTTCACTGACTAGCGGGAGTGGCACCCAGTACTTC. Its translation: CSVSLTSGSGTQYF. Supplemented by reference TRBV29-1 and TRBJ2-5, the full variable domain reads SAVISQKPSRDICQRGTSLTIQCQVDSQVTMMFWYRQQPGQSLTLIATANQGSEATYESGFVIDKFPISRPNLTFSTLTVSNMSPEDSSIYLCSVSLTSGSGTQYFGPGTRLLVL.

This chain connects TRBV7-6 to TRBJ2-3, with 9 bases that match TRBD2. CDR1 is SGHVS, CDR2 FNYEAQ, per germline. The CDR3 runs 15 residues. V was clipped by 5 bases and J by 6 bases; unmatched bases: 9. The CDR3 DNA follows: TGTGCCAGCAGCCTCACGCCGCGGGAGGGGGATACGCAGTATTTT. Its protein is CASSLTPREGDTQYF. The variable domain in full, with the rest retrieved from reference TRBV7-6 and TRBJ2-3, is GAGVSQSPRYKVTKRGQDVALRCDPISGHVSLYWYRQALGQGPEFLTYFNYEAQQDKSGLPNDRFSAERPEGSISTLTIQRTEQRDSAMYRCASSLTPREGDTQYFGPGTRLTVL.

The genes are TRBV7-9 and TRBJ1-2; D uncertain. From germline, CDR1 is SEHNR and CDR2 FQNEAQ (reference sequence). The CDR3 totals 14 residues. The V and J ends lost 1 base and 6 bases respectively, with 12 bases between them. The CDR3 DNA follows: TGTGCCAGCAGCTTAGTGGTCAGTCTCGATGGCTACACCTTC. Its protein product is CASSLVVSLDGYTF.

This rearrangement joins TRBV19 to TRBJ2-5; possibly TRBD2 for D (6 bases). Trimming stripped 3 bases from V and 1 base from J, with 9 bases between. The CDR3 length is 14 residues. The germline CDR1 and CDR2 sequences are LNHDA and SQIVND (reference sequence). CDR3 sequence: CASSIAGLQETQYF. CDR3 sequence (DNA): TGTGCCAGTAGTATTGCGGGACTCCAAGAGACCCAGTACTTC.

This clone was counted a few times. The chain uses TRBV6-1 and TRBJ2-5, with 8 bases that match TRBD1. J lost 0 bases, V lost 3 bases, and 6 bases had no gene match. CDR1 and CDR2 from the germline V gene are MNHNS and SASEGT. The CDR3 sequence is 16 residues long. The DNA for the CDR3 is TGTGCCAGCAGTGACCCGACAGGGGCGTACCAAGAGACCCAGTACTTC. This translates into CASSDPTGAYQETQYF.

The chain recombines TRBV3-1 (or the pseudogene TRBV3-2) with TRBJ1-2; tentative D call: TRBD1 (5 bases). This CDR3 comprises 13 residues. Germline CDR1 and CDR2: LGHDT and YNNKEL (reference sequence). V shed 5 bases and J shed 8 bases, with 15 bases lying between them. CDR3 nucleotide sequence: TGTGCCAGCAGCGGTACAAGGGGTAAGGGCTACACCTTC. This gives the protein CASSGTRGKGYTF.

The sample holds one count of this clone. The chain is built from TRBV7-8 and TRBJ2-1; 11 nucleotides agree with TRBD2. This CDR3 spans 15 amino acids. Germline loops: CDR1 SGHVS, CDR2 FQNEAQ. J was trimmed by 8 bases and V by 4 bases; bases with no gene match: 7. DNA of the CDR3: TGTGCCAGCAGCTCAACTAGCGGGAGTACTCATGAGCAGTTCTTC. Its translation is CASSSTSGSTHEQFF.

V usage is TRBV27 and J usage is TRBJ2-1, with a possible D match to TRBD2 (5 bases). V lost 10 bases and J lost 7, with 17 bases in between. From germline, CDR1 is MNHEY and CDR2 SMNVEV (reference sequence). This CDR3 is 13 amino acids long. The CDR3 nucleotides read TGTGCCACCCGCCGAGGGCCTGAAAATGAGCAGTTCTTC. Translation gives CATRRGPENEQFF.

The chain joins TRBV4-1 to TRBJ1-6, with D possibly matching TRBD1 (6 bases). The CDR3 runs to 15 residues. V gave up 1 base and J gave up 7 bases, with 11 bases separating them. Germline CDR1 is MGHRA and CDR2 is YSYEKL. In nucleotides, the CDR3 is TGCGCCAGCAGCCAAGGTCCAGGGGAAAATTCACCCCTCCACTTT. Encoded protein: CASSQGPGENSPLHF.

The chain carries TRBV29-1 and TRBJ1-2; possible D gene TRBD1, 5 bases. Per germline, CDR1 SQVTM and CDR2 ANQGSEA. CDR3 length equals 11 residues. V was pared by 8 bases and J by 8 bases, with 15 bases between. The CDR3 reads CSLLGAGGYTF. For the CDR3, the DNA is TGCAGCCTCCTTGGGGCAGGCGGCTACACCTTC.

CDR3 residues: CASSAGLTGVEQYF. CDR3 nucleotides: TGTGCCAGCAGCGCGGGACTAACGGGAGTAGAGCAGTACTTC. The gene calls are TRBV9 and TRBJ2-7; 7 nucleotides match TRBD2. V was clipped by 3 bases and J by 7 bases; unmatched bases: 10. This CDR3 is 14 amino acids long. CDR1 and CDR2 from the germline V gene are SGDLS and YYNGEE.

This chain uses TRBV30 with TRBJ2-7; D is possibly TRBD1 (6 bases). Looked up from germline, CDR1 is GTSNPN and CDR2 is SVGIG (reference sequence). V was trimmed by 0 bases and J by 2 bases, leaving 11 bases between them. The CDR3 is 14 amino acids. The CDR3 region is CAWSVPQGTYEQYF. The CDR3 region has the DNA TGTGCCTGGAGTGTCCCACAGGGTACCTACGAGCAGTACTTC. Full variable domain (remainder filled in from reference TRBV30 and TRBJ2-7): SQTIHQWPATLVQPVGSPLSLECTVEGTSNPNLYWYRQAAGRGLQLLFYSVGIGQISSEVPQNLSASRPQDRQFILSSKKLLLSDSGFYLCAWSVPQGTYEQYFGPGTRLTVT.

The chain combines TRBV28 with TRBJ2-7; D is perhaps TRBD1 (5 bases). Germline values: CDR1 MDHEN, CDR2 SYDVKM. The CDR3 contains 11 residues. Trimming removed 6 bases at V and 7 bases at J, with 10 bases between. CDR3 residues: CASSPKGEQYF. The DNA of the CDR3 is TGTGCCAGCAGCCCCAAGGGGGAGCAGTACTTC.

V usage is TRBV10-3 and J usage is TRBJ2-7; 9 nucleotides line up with TRBD2. The CDR3 is 13 amino acids. J lost 7 bases, V lost 9 bases, and 10 bases had no gene match. In germline, CDR1 is ENHRY, CDR2 SYGVKD. In DNA form, the CDR3 reads TGTGCCATAGAAGCGGGAGGAAGGGGAGAGCAGTACTTC. Its translation is CAIEAGGRGEQYF.

The chain is built from TRBV10-2 and TRBJ2-2; no clear D gene. The CDR3 runs to 11 residues. Germline V gives CDR1 WSHSY, CDR2 SAAADI. Deletions cut 6 bases from V and 5 bases from J, with 4 bases between. CDR3 loop: CASRHTGELFF. The CDR3 nucleotides are TGCGCCAGCAGACATACCGGGGAGCTGTTTTTT.

V is TRBV2 and J is TRBJ2-6; D is uncertain. The V gene lost 3 bases and the J gene lost 0 bases, with 6 bases spanning the gap. CDR1 SNHLY and CDR2 FYNNEI come from the germline V gene. The CDR3 runs to 15 residues. The CDR3 is CASSERNSGANVLTF. The CDR3 DNA reads TGTGCCAGCAGTGAGCGCAACTCTGGGGCCAACGTCCTGACTTTC.

The genes are TRBV5-4 and TRBJ2-7, with TRBD2 matching 11 bases. CDR1 is SGHNT, CDR2 YYREEE, per germline (reference sequence). Trimming removed 3 bases from V and 0 bases from J; junction bases left unmatched: 2. CDR3 size: 15 residues. DNA of the CDR3: TGTGCCAGCAGCTGGACTAGCGGGTCCTCCTACGAGCAGTACTTC. As protein: CASSWTSGSSYEQYF.

The genes are TRBV24-1 and TRBJ2-5, with 13 bases lining up with TRBD2. The CDR3 length is 15 residues. Germline assignment: CDR1 KGHDR and CDR2 SFDVKD. Unmatched junction bases numbered 6, after V lost 6 bases and J lost 6 bases. CDR3 loop: CATSSTSGRRKTQYF. The CDR3 DNA reads TGTGCCACCAGTTCGACTAGCGGGAGGCGGAAGACCCAGTACTTC.

The V and J genes are TRBV6-5 and TRBJ2-2, with TRBD2 identical over 7 bases. V was clipped by 0 bases and J by 1 base; unmatched bases: 2. Per germline, CDR1 MNHEY and CDR2 SVGAGI. The CDR3 is 16 amino acids. In DNA form, the CDR3 reads TGTGCCAGCAGTTACTCTGCGGGAGTGAACACCGGGGAGCTGTTTTTT. Protein sequence: CASSYSAGVNTGELFF.

The rearrangement joins TRBV3-1 (or the pseudogene TRBV3-2) to TRBJ1-5, with a possible D match to TRBD1 (5 bases). The germline V gene encodes CDR1 LGHDT and CDR2 YNNKEL (reference sequence). The CDR3 length is 14 residues. V was clipped by 2 bases and J by 4 bases, with 9 bases between them. This CDR3 is CASSQNGGNQPQHF. CDR3 bases: TGTGCCAGCAGCCAAAATGGGGGGAATCAGCCCCAGCATTTT.